This is a list of T cell receptor beta chains from one sample in a study of Tregs in tolerant kidney transplant recipients. The method was immunoSEQ multiplex PCR; TCRdb's version includes in-frame clones alone and lacks a portion of them. The sample lists around 85,000 clones, approximately 90% occurring once. Sequencing used Tregs from blood, obtained before the transplant. The receptors were gathered from a human donor who received a combined kidney and bone marrow transplant. The CDR3 runs from the conserved cysteine through the conserved F or W. D genes are given only for firm matches. Not every row has a clone size; where given, it reads once, few, many or a size class.

D gene,clone size,V gene,J gene,CDR3 protein,CDR3 DNA
NA,NA,TRBV9,TRBJ1-3,CASSTGLGNTIYF,TGTGCCAGCAGCACCGGACTTGGAAACACCATATATTTT
TRBD1,NA,TRBV11-2,TRBJ1-3,CASRIGGGRNTIYF,TGTGCCAGCAGAATAGGGGGCGGGAGAAACACCATATATTTT
NA,few,TRBV11-2,TRBJ2-1,CASSLTPTKTNEQFF,TGTGCCAGCAGCTTAACCCCCACAAAGACCAATGAGCAGTTCTTC
NA,NA,TRBV6-1,TRBJ2-4,CASRDYRVRQNIQYF,TGTGCCAGCAGGGATTACAGGGTCCGGCAAAACATTCAGTACTTC
NA,NA,TRBV6-6,TRBJ1-1,CASSRLGKDTEAFF,TGTGCCAGCAGCCGCTTGGGGAAGGACACTGAAGCTTTCTTT
NA,NA,TRBV10-3,TRBJ2-5,CAISDIAFASQETQYF,TGTGCCATCAGTGATATAGCGTTTGCCTCCCAAGAGACCCAGTACTTC
NA,NA,TRBV5-1,TRBJ2-2,CASRTRANTGELFF,TGCGCCAGCCGAACTAGGGCGAACACCGGGGAGCTGTTTTTT
TRBD1,NA,TRBV28,TRBJ2-7,CASSFASGTAYEQYF,TGTGCCAGCAGCTTCGCTTCCGGGACAGCCTACGAGCAGTACTTC
TRBD1,few,TRBV28,TRBJ2-7,CASSLGTGVHEQYF,TGTGCCAGCAGTTTGGGGACAGGGGTGCACGAGCAGTACTTC
TRBD1,once,TRBV2,TRBJ2-7,CASSEGTGGGSEQYF,TGTGCCAGCAGTGAAGGAACAGGGGGCGGATCCGAGCAGTACTTC
NA,NA,TRBV18,TRBJ1-1,CASSQLEGPNQFAEAFF,TGTGCCAGCTCTCAACTGGAGGGGCCCAACCAATTCGCTGAAGCTTTCTTT
NA,NA,TRBV28,TRBJ2-1,CASREFNEQFF,TGTGCCAGCAGGGAATTTAATGAGCAGTTCTTC
NA,NA,TRBV9,TRBJ2-3,CASSVRGRTDTQYF,TGTGCCAGCAGCGTAAGGGGACGCACAGATACGCAGTATTTT
NA,NA,TRBV10-3,TRBJ2-7,CAISESPGNEQYF,TGTGCCATCAGTGAGTCGCCGGGAAACGAGCAGTACTTC
TRBD1,NA,TRBV2,TRBJ1-4,CASSWTGEPEKLFF,TGTGCCAGCAGCTGGACAGGGGAGCCTGAAAAACTGTTTTTT
NA,NA,TRBV19,TRBJ2-3,CASKETTHTDTQYF,TGTGCCAGTAAAGAAACGACTCATACGGATACGCAGTATTTT
NA,NA,TRBV5-1,TRBJ2-7,CASSARTVSYEQYF,TGCGCCAGCAGCGCGAGGACAGTCTCCTACGAGCAGTACTTC
TRBD1,NA,TRBV7-9,TRBJ1-4,CASSSLRDRGEKLFF,TGTGCCAGCAGCTCGCTTCGGGACAGGGGAGAAAAACTGTTTTTT